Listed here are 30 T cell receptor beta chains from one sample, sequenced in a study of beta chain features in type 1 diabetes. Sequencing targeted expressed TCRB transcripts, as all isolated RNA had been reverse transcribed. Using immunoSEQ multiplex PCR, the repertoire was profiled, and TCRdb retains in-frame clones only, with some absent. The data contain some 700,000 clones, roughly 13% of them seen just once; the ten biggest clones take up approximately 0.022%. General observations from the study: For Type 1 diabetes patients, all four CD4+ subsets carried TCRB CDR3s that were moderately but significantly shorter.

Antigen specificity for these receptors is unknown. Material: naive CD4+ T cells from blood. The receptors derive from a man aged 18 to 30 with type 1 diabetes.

DNA for the CDR3: TGTGCCAGCAGTTTAATGGACAGCACAGATACGCAGTATTTT. The encoded protein is CASSLMDSTDTQYF. The chain couples TRBV27 to TRBJ2-3; D is ambiguous. Germline V gene data show CDR1 as MNHEY and CDR2 as SMNVEV (reference sequence). The CDR3 length is 14 residues. The V end lost 2 bases, the J end lost 0 bases, and 6 bases lay between the germline ends.

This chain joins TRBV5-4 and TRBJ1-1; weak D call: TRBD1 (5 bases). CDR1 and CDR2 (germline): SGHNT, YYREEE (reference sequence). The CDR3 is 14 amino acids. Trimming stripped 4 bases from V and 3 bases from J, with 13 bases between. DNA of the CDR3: TGTGCCAGCAGCCCAGGGTCGAGGGACACTGAAGCTTTCTTT. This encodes CASSPGSRDTEAFF.

CDR3 region: CASSPGQLTDTQYF. The CDR3 DNA reads as TGTGCCAGCAGTCCGGGACAGCTTACAGATACGCAGTATTTT. The rearrangement links TRBV28 to TRBJ2-3; the match to TRBD1 covers 7 bases. Germline V lookup: CDR1 MDHEN, CDR2 SYDVKM. The CDR3 sequence is 14 residues long. Germline trimming cut 5 bases from V and 3 bases from J; bases unmatched to any gene: 5.

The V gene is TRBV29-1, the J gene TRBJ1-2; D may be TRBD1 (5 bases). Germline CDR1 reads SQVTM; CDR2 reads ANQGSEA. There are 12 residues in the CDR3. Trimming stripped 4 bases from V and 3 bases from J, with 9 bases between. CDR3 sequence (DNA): TGCAGCGTTGGGGGAGGGGACTATGGCTACACCTTC. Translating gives CSVGGGDYGYTF.

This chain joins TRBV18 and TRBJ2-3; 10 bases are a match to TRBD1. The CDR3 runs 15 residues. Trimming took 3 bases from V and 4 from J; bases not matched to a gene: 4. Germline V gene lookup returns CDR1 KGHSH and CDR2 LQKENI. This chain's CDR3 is CASSPGTGVPDTQYF. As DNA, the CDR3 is TGTGCCAGCTCACCCGGGACAGGGGTGCCAGATACGCAGTATTTT.

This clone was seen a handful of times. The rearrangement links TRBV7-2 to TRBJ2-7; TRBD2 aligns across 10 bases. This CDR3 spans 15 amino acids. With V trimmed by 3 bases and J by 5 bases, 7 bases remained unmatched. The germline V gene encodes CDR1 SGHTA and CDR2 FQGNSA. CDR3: CASSFLAGEGHEQYF. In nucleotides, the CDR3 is TGTGCCAGCAGCTTCCTAGCGGGGGAGGGCCACGAGCAGTACTTC.

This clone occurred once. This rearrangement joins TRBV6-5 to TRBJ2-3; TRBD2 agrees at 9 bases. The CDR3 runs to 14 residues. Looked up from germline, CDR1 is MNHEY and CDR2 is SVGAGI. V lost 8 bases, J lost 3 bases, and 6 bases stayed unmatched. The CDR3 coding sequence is TGTGCCAGCTCTAGCGGGATTAGAACAGATACGCAGTATTTT. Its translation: CASSSGIRTDTQYF.

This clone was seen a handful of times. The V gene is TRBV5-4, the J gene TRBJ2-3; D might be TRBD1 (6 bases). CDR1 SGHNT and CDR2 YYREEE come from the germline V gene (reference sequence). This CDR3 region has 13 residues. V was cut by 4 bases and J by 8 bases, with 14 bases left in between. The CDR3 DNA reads TGTGCCAGCAGCGCAGCACAGGGAGCTACGCAGTATTTT. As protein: CASSAAQGATQYF. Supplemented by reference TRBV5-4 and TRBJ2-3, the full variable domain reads ETGVTQSPTHLIKTRGQQVTLRCSSQSGHNTVSWYQQALGQGPQFIFQYYREEENGRGNFPPRFSGLQFPNYSSELNVNALELDDSALYLCASSAAQGATQYFGPGTRLTVL.

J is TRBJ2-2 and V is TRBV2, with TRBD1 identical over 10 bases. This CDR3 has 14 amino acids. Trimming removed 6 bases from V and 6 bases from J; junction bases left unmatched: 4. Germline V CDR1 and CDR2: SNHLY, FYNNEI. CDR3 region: CASRGTGAAGELFF. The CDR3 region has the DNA TGTGCCAGCAGGGGGACAGGGGCGGCCGGGGAGCTGTTTTTT.

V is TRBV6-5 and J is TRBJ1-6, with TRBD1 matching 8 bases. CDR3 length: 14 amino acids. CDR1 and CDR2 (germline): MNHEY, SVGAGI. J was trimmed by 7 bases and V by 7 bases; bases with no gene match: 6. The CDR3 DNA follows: TGTGCCAGCACTCGGACAGGGCTAAATTCACCCCTCCACTTT. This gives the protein CASTRTGLNSPLHF.

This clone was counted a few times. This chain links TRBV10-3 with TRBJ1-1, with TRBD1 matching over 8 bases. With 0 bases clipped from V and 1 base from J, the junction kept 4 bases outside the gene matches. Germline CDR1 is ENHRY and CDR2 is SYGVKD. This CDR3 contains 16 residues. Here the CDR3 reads CAISESGTGWNTEAFF. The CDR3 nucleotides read TGTGCCATCAGTGAGTCCGGGACAGGCTGGAACACTGAAGCTTTCTTT.

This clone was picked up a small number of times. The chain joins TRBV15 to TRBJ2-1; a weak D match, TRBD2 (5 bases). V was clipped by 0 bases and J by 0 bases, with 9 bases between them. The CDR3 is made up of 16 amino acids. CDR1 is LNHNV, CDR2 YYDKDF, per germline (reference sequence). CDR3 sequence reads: CATSRDGGYSYNEQFF. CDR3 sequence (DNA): TGTGCCACCAGCAGAGATGGAGGATACTCCTACAATGAGCAGTTCTTC.

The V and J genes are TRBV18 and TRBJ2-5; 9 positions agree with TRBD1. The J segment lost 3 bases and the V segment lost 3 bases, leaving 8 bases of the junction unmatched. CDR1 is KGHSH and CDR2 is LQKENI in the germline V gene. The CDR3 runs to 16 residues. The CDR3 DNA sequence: TGTGCCAGCTCACCCAACAGGGGGCTGGTGGAAGAGACCCAGTACTTC. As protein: CASSPNRGLVEETQYF.

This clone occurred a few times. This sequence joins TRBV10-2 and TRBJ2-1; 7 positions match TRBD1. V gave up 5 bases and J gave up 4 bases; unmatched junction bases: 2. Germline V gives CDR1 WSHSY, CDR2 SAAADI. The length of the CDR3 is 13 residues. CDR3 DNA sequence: TGCGCCAGCAGTCAACAGGGGTACAATGAGCAGTTCTTC. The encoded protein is CASSQQGYNEQFF.

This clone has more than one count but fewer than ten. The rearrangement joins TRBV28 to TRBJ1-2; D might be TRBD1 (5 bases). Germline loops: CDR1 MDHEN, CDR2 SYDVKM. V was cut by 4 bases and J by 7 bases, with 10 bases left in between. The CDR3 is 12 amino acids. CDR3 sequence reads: CASSYQGGGYTF. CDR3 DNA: TGTGCCAGCAGTTATCAGGGCGGTGGCTACACCTTC.

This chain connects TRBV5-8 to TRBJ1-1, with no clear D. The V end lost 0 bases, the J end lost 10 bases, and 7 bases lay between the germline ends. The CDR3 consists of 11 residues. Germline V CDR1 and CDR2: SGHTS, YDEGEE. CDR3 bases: TGTGCCAGCAGCTTGGTGGGGTTAGCTTTCTTT. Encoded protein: CASSLVGLAFF.

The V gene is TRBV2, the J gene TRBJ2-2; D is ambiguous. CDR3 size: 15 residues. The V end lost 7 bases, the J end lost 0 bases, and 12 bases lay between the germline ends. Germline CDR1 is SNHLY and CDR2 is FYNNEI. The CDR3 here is CASNIDGANTGELFF. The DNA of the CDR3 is TGTGCCAGCAACATAGACGGCGCGAACACCGGGGAGCTGTTTTTT. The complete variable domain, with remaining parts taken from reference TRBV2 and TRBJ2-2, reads EPEVTQTPSHQVTQMGQEVILRCVPISNHLYFYWYRQILGQKVEFLVSFYNNEISEKSEIFDDQFSVERPDGSNFTLKIRSTKLEDSAMYFCASNIDGANTGELFFGEGSRLTVL.

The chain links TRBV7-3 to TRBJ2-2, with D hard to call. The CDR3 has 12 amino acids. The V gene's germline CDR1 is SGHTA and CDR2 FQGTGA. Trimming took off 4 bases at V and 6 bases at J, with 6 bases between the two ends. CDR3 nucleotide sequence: TGTGCCAGCAGCTCCCGACCCGGGGAGCTGTTTTTT. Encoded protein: CASSSRPGELFF.

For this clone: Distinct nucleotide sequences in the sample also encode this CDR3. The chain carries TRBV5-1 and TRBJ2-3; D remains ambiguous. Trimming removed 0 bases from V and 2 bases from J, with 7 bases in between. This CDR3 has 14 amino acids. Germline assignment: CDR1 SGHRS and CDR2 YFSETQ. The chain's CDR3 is CASSLVESTDTQYF. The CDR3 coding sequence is TGCGCCAGCAGCTTGGTGGAGTCCACAGATACGCAGTATTTT.

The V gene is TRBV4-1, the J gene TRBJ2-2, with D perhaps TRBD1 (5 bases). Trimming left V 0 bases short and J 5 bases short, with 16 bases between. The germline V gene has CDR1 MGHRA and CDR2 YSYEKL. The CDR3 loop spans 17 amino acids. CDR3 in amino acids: CASSQEGAPPQTGELFF. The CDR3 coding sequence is TGCGCCAGCAGCCAAGAAGGGGCACCTCCTCAGACCGGGGAGCTGTTTTTT.

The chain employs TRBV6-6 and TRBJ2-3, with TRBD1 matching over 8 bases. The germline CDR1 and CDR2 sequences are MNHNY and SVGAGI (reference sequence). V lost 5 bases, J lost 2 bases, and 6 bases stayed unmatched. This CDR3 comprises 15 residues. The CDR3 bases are TGTGCCAGCAGTACCCGACAGGGGCTCACAGATACGCAGTATTTT. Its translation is CASSTRQGLTDTQYF.

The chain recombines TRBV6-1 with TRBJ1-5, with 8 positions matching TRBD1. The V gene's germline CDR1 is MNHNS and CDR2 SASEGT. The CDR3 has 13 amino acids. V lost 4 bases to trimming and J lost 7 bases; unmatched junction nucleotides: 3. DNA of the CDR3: TGTGCCAGCAGTGCGACAGGGGTACAGCCCCAGCATTTT. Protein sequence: CASSATGVQPQHF.

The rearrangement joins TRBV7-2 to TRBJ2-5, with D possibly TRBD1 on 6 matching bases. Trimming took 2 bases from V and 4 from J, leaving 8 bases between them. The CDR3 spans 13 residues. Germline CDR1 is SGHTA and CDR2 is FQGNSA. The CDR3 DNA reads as TGTGCCAGCAGCTTAACAGGGCCAGAGACCCAGTACTTC. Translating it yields CASSLTGPETQYF.

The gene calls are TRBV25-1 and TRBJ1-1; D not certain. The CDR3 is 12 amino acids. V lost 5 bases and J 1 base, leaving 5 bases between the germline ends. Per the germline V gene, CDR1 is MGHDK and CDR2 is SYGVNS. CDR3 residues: CASSLENTEAFF. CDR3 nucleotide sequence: TGTGCCAGCAGTCTGGAGAACACTGAAGCTTTCTTT.

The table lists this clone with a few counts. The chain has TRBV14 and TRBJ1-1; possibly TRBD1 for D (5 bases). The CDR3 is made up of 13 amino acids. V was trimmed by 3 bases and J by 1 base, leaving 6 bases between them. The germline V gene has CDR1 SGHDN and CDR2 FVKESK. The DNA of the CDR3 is TGTGCCAGCAGCCAGGGGGAGAACACTGAAGCTTTCTTT. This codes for CASSQGENTEAFF.

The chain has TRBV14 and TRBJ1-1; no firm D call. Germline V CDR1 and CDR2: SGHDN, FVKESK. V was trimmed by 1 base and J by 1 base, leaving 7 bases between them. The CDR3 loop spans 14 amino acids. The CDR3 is CASSQVEANTEAFF. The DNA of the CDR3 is TGTGCCAGCAGCCAAGTGGAAGCGAACACTGAAGCTTTCTTT.

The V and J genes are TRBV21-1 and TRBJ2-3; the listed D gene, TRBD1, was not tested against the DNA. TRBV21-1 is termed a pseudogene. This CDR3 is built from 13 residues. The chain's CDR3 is CASSGWSTDTQYF. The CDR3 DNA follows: TGTGCCAGCAGCGGCTGGTCCACAGATACGCAGTATTTT.

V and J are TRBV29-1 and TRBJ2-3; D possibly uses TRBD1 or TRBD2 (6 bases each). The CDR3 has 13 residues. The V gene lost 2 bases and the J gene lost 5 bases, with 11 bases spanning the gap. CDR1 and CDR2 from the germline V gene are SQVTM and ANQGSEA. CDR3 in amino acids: CSVERGAGDTQYF. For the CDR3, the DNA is TGCAGCGTTGAAAGGGGGGCTGGAGATACGCAGTATTTT.

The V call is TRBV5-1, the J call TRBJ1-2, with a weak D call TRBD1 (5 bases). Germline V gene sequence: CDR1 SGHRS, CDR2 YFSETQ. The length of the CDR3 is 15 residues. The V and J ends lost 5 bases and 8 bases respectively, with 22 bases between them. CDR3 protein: CASRPTGTPGGGYTF. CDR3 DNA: TGCGCCAGCAGGCCGACCGGGACTCCGGGTGGAGGCTACACCTTC.

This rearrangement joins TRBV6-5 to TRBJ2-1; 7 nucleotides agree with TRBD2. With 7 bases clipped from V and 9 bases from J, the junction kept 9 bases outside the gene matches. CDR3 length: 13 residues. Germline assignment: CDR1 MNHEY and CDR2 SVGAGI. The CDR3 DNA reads TGTGCCAGCACCCAAGCGGGATTACTTGAGCAGTTCTTC. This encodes CASTQAGLLEQFF.